A selection of T cell receptor beta chains follows, all from one sample in a study of T cell changes during pregnancy in multiple sclerosis. TCRdb's copy holds only in-frame clones and misses some; the assay was immunoSEQ multiplex PCR. The profile shows about 74,000 clones, 75% to 90% of them singletons. Sequencing was performed on peripheral blood, taken before pregnancy. Source of these receptors: a female donor with multiple sclerosis, enrolled in a pregnancy study. Each CDR3 is given with its conserved first and last residue. A D gene is named only where the DNA matches it firmly. The size of a clone is reported for some rows only, either as once, few or many, or as a class for expanded clones.

TGTGCCAGCAGCGCCGGGGACAGGGGGGGATCTGAAAAACTGTTTTTT,CASSAGDRGGSEKLFF,16,-,TRBJ1-4,TRBV9,TRBD1
TGTGCCAGCTTCTCCCCGACTAGCGGGAATTACGAGCAGTACTTC,CASFSPTSGNYEQYF,15,-,TRBJ2-7,TRBV2,TRBD2
TGTGCCAGTTCGGACAGAGGGAATCAGCCCCAGCATTTT,CASSDRGNQPQHF,13,-,TRBJ1-5,TRBV30,-
TGTGCCACCAAACGGGACAGGGTAGGTGAAAAACTGTTTTTT,CATKRDRVGEKLFF,14,-,TRBJ1-4,TRBV27,TRBD1
TGTGCCAGTTGGGGACAGGATCCTGAAGCTTTCTTT,CASWGQDPEAFF,12,few,TRBJ1-1,TRBV19,TRBD1
TGCGCCAGCACAGACAGGGGTGGCACTGAAGCTTTCTTT,CASTDRGGTEAFF,13,-,TRBJ1-1,TRBV5-1,TRBD1
TGTGCCAGCAGCGTAGCCGATAGCGGGTTCCCCTACGAGCAGTACTTC,CASSVADSGFPYEQYF,16,-,TRBJ2-7,TRBV9,TRBD2
TGTGCCACTAGCGGGGGGGCTGAAGGGGAGCTGTTTTTT,CATSGGAEGELFF,13,-,TRBJ2-2,TRBV15,TRBD2
TGCAGCGGGGGACAGGGTGGTGAAAAACTGTTTTTT,CSGGQGGEKLFF,12,-,TRBJ1-4,TRBV29-1,TRBD1
TGTGCCAGCAGCCCCCAGGGGGCGATCCTCCTTACCGGGGAGCTGTTTTTT,CASSPQGAILLTGELFF,17,-,TRBJ2-2,TRBV4-2,TRBD1
TGTGCCACCAGCAGTACTAGCGGGACTAATGAGCAGTTCTTC,CATSSTSGTNEQFF,14,-,TRBJ2-1,TRBV15,TRBD2
TGTGCCAGCAGTAACGGACAGTTTTCACCCCTCCACTTT,CASSNGQFSPLHF,13,-,TRBJ1-6,TRBV6-4,-
TGTGCCAGCAGTTCCGACAGTTACAATGAGCAGTTCTTC,CASSSDSYNEQFF,13,-,TRBJ2-1,TRBV27,-
TGTGCCAGCAGCGTAGACGGGAACTCTGGAAACACCATATATTTT,CASSVDGNSGNTIYF,15,once,TRBJ1-3,TRBV9,-
TGTGCCAGCAGCCTAAACAGGGGGCCAGAGACCCAGTACTTC,CASSLNRGPETQYF,14,-,TRBJ2-5,TRBV5-4,TRBD1
TGCGCCAGCGCTTCAGGGACAACTAATGAAAAACTGTTTTTT,CASASGTTNEKLFF,14,once,TRBJ1-4,TRBV4-3,-
TGTGCCAGCAGCCCCGGGACAGAGAGCTACACCTTC,CASSPGTESYTF,12,-,TRBJ1-2,TRBV5-6,TRBD1
TGTGCCAGCTCACTACAAACCAAAAACATTCAGTACTTC,CASSLQTKNIQYF,13,-,TRBJ2-4,TRBV18,-
TGTGCCAGCAGCTTAGCTTCGGGACAGCACCAGCCCCAGCATTTT,CASSLASGQHQPQHF,15,few,TRBJ1-5,TRBV7-6,TRBD1
TGTGCCAGCTCACCAAGGACGGAGGTAACTAGCACAGATACGCAGTATTTT,CASSPRTEVTSTDTQYF,17,-,TRBJ2-3,TRBV18,-
TGTGCCAGCAGTTCCCCGGACAGGGCGGGCTACACCTTC,CASSSPDRAGYTF,13,once,TRBJ1-2,TRBV2,TRBD1
TGTGCCAGCAGGGGACAGGGGCACCTCACTGAAGCTTTCTTT,CASRGQGHLTEAFF,14,-,TRBJ1-1,TRBV19,TRBD1
TGCGCCAGCAGCCCGGGACAGGCCACAGATACGCAGTATTTT,CASSPGQATDTQYF,14,-,TRBJ2-3,TRBV5-1,TRBD1
TGTGCCAGCAGCTCTCTATTTGTTGAGCAGTACTTC,CASSSLFVEQYF,12,-,TRBJ2-7,TRBV7-2,-
TGTGCCAGCAGAGTAGCGGGAGGAGAATTTTACGAGCAGTACTTC,CASRVAGGEFYEQYF,15,-,TRBJ2-7,TRBV6-1,TRBD2
TGCGCCAGCAGCGAGGGATTCCCCTACGAGCAGTACTTC,CASSEGFPYEQYF,13,-,TRBJ2-7,TRBV5-1,-
TGTGCCAGCAGTTACTCGGGGGGTCCAGATAAGCTGTTTTTT,CASSYSGGPDKLFF,14,-,TRBJ1-4,TRBV6-5,-
TGTGCCAGCAGCCCCATAGCGGGAGGGGCCAAAAACATTCAGTACTTC,CASSPIAGGAKNIQYF,16,-,TRBJ2-4,TRBV5-6,TRBD2
TGTGCCAGCAGCGCACTAGCGGGGGCCTACTACGAGCAGTACTTC,CASSALAGAYYEQYF,15,-,TRBJ2-7,TRBV7-9,TRBD2
TGTGCCAGCAGCCCGCTACCGACAGGAACCGGGGAGCTGTTTTTT,CASSPLPTGTGELFF,15,-,TRBJ2-2,TRBV7-8,-
TGTGCCAGCTCACCAGGGCAGGGGGCTGGAAAGACCCAGTACTTC,CASSPGQGAGKTQYF,15,-,TRBJ2-5,TRBV18,TRBD1
TGTGCCGTAGGGGCCGGCGCAACTAATGAAAAACTGTTTTTT,CAVGAGATNEKLFF,14,-,TRBJ1-4,TRBV19,-
TGTGCCAGCAGCTTGGAGGGGAAAGGCACTGAAGCTTTCTTT,CASSLEGKGTEAFF,14,once,TRBJ1-1,TRBV5-5,-
TGTGCCAGCAGCGCCCAACAGACAGGGGAAGGCTACACCTTC,CASSAQQTGEGYTF,14,once,TRBJ1-2,TRBV9,TRBD1
TGCAGCGTTGAAGCCCCTGATGAGGCAGGGCGTTTCTTTTTT,CSVEAPDEAGRFFF,14,medium-sized,TRBJ1-4,TRBV29-1,-
TGTGCCAGCCTAACTAATATCGGAGCATCCCATCGCTCCTATAATTCACCCCTCCACTTT,CASLTNIGASHRSYNSPLHF,20,-,TRBJ1-6,TRBV21-1,-
TGTGCCAGCAGCTATAACAGGGTGACTGGAAACACCATATATTTT,CASSYNRVTGNTIYF,15,-,TRBJ1-3,TRBV7-2,-
TGTGCCATCAGTGAGGGAGGATCAGCAAGAGCCAAAAACATTCAGTACTTC,CAISEGGSARAKNIQYF,17,once,TRBJ2-4,TRBV10-3,-